The 2 T cell receptor beta chains below were found in one sample sequenced in a study of blood T cell repertoires in COVID-19. Sequencing used immunoSEQ multiplex PCR; TCRdb keeps in-frame clones, though not all of them. The repertoire consists of approximately 210,000 clones, with around four fifths occurring once and the leading ten covering around 7.3%. The source material was peripheral blood. Every receptor here comes from a woman aged 45-65 years with active or convalescent COVID-19.

The chain recombines TRBV7-9 with TRBJ2-5; weak D call: TRBD1 (7 bases). Trimming took off 1 base at V and 5 bases at J, with 20 bases between the two ends. CDR1 and CDR2 (germline): SEHNR, FQNEAQ (reference sequence). CDR3 length: 17 residues. CDR3 nucleotides: TGTGCCAGCAGCTTAGGGCGGCCAGGGGGGTACCCGGAGACCCAGTACTTC. This sequence encodes CASSLGRPGGYPETQYF.

The chain combines TRBV5-1 with TRBJ1-4; D is possibly TRBD1 (5 bases). The V end was cut by 1 base, the J end by 6 bases, with 13 bases between. This CDR3 has 15 amino acids. Germline CDR1 is SGHRS and CDR2 is YFSETQ. This chain's CDR3 is CASSLTWAGDEKLFF. The CDR3 bases are TGCGCCAGCAGCTTGACCTGGGCGGGGGATGAAAAACTGTTTTTT.